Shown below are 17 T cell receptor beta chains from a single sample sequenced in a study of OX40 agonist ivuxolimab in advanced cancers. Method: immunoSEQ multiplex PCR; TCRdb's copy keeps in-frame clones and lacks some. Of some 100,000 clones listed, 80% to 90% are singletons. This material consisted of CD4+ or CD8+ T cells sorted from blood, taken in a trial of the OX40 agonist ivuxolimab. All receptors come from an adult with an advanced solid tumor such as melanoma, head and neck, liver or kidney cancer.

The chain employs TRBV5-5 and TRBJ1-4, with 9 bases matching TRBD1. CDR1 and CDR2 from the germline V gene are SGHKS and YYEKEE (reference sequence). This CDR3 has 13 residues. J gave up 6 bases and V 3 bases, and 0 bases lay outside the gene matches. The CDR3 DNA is TGTGCCAGCAGCTGGACAGGGGATGAAAAACTGTTTTTT. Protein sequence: CASSWTGDEKLFF.

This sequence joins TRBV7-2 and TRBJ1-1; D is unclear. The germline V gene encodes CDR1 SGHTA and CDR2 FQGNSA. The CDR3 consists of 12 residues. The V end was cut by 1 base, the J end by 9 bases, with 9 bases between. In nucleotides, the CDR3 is TGTGCCAGCAGCTTAGTTACCCAACAAGCTTTCTTT. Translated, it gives CASSLVTQQAFF.

The CDR3 sequence is CASSPRTRNEQFF. Written as DNA, the CDR3 is TGTGCCAGCAGCCCCAGGACCAGAAATGAGCAGTTCTTC. This chain joins TRBV7-8 and TRBJ2-1; D unclear. This CDR3 region has 13 residues. Trimming took off 5 bases at V and 7 bases at J, with 12 bases between the two ends. Germline values: CDR1 SGHVS, CDR2 FQNEAQ. Full variable domain (outside the CDR3, taken from reference TRBV7-8 and TRBJ2-1): GAGVSQSPRYKVAKRGQDVALRCDPISGHVSLFWYQQALGQGPEFLTYFQNEAQLDKSGLPSDRFFAERPEGSVSTLKIQRTQQEDSAVYLCASSPRTRNEQFFGPGTRLTVL.

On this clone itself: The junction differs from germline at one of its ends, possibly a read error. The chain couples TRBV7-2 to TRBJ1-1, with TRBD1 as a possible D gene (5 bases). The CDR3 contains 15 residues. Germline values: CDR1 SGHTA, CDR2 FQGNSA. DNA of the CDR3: TGCGCCAGCAGCCGGGAGGGGCAATTGAACACTGAAGCTTTCTTT. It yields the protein CASSREGQLNTEAFF.

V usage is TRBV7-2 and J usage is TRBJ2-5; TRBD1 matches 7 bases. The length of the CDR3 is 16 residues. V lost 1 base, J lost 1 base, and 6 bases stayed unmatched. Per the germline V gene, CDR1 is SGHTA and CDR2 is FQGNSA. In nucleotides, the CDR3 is TGTGCCAGCAGCTTAGAGGACAGGAGACTCCAAGAGACCCAGTACTTC. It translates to CASSLEDRRLQETQYF.

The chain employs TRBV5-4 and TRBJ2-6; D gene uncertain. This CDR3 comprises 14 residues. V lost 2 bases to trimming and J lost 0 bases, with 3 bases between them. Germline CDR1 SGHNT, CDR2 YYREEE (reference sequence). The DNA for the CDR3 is TGTGCCAGCAGCTTTGGCTCTGGGGCCAACGTCCTGACTTTC. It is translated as CASSFGSGANVLTF.

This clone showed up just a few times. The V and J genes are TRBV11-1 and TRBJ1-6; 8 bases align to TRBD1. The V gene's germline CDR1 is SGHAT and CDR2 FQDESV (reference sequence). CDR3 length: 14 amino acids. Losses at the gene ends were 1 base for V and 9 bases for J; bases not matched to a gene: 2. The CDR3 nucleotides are TGTGCCAGCAGCTTAGGACAGGGGACTTCACCCCTCCACTTT. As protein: CASSLGQGTSPLHF.

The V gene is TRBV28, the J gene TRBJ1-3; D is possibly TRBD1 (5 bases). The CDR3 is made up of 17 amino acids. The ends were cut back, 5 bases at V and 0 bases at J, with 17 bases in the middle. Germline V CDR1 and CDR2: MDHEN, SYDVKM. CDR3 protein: CASSPGTGALSGNTIYF. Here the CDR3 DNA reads TGTGCCAGCAGTCCCGGAACCGGGGCCCTCTCTGGAAACACCATATATTTT.

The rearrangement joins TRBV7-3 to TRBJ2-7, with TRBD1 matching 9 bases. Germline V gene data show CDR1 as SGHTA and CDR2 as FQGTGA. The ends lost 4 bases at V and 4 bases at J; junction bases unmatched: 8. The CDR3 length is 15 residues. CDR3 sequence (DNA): TGTGCCAGCAGCTCCCCGGGACAGGGCAAGTACGAGCAGTACTTC. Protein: CASSSPGQGKYEQYF.

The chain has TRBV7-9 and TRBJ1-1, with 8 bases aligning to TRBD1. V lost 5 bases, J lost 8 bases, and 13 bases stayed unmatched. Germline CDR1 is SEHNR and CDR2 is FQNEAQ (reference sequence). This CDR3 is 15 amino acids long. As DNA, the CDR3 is TGTGCCAGCAGCCCGATGGGGGACAGGTCCTACGAAGCTTTCTTT. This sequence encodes CASSPMGDRSYEAFF.

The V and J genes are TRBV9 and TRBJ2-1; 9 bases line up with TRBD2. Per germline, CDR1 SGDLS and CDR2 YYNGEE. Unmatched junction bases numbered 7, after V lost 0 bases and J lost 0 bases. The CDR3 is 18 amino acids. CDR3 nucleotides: TGTGCCAGCAGCGTAGTGGGTAGCGGGGGCCTCTCCTACAATGAGCAGTTCTTC. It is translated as CASSVVGSGGLSYNEQFF.

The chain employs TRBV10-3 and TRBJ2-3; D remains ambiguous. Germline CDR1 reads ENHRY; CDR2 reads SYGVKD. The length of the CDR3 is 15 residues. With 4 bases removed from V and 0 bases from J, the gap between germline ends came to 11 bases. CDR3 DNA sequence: TGTGCCATCAGTGCCACCGTCTCTAGCACAGATACGCAGTATTTT. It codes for CAISATVSSTDTQYF.

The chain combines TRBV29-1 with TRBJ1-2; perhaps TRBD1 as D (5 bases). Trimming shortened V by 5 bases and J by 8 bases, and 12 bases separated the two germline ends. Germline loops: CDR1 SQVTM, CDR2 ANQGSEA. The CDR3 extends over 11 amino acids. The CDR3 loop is CSVLGRGGYTF. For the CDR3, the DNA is TGCAGCGTTCTGGGACGGGGAGGCTACACCTTC.

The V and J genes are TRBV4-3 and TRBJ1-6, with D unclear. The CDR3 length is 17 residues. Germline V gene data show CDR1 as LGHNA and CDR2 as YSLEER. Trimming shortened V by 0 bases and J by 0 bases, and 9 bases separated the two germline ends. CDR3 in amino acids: CASSQDLGLSYNSPLHF. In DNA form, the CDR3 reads TGCGCCAGCAGCCAAGATCTGGGCCTCTCCTATAATTCACCCCTCCACTTT.

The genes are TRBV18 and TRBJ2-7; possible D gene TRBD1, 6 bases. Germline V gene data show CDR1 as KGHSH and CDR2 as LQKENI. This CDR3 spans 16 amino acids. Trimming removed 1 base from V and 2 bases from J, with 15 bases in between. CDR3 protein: CASSPLAWTETYEQYV. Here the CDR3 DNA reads TGTGCCAGCTCACCACTGGCTTGGACAGAGACCTACGAGCAGTACGTC.

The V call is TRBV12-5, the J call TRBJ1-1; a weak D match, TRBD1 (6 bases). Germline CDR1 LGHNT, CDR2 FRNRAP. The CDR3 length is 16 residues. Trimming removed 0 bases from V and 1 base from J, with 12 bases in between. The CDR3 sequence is CASGLVLGAANTEAFF. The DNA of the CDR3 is TGTGCTAGTGGTTTGGTCCTGGGGGCGGCGAACACTGAAGCTTTCTTT.

The CDR3 loop is CASSDLGLGTGELFF. Here the CDR3 DNA reads TGTGCCAGCAGTGATTTGGGGCTCGGCACCGGGGAGCTGTTTTTT. This chain joins TRBV6-6 and TRBJ2-2; D may be TRBD1 (5 bases). With 5 bases removed from V and 4 bases from J, the gap between germline ends came to 14 bases. The CDR3 totals 15 residues. In germline, CDR1 is MNHNY, CDR2 SVGAGI (reference sequence).